The 15 T cell receptor beta chains listed next were all sequenced from one sample in a study of blood T cell repertoires in COVID-19. Sequencing used immunoSEQ multiplex PCR; TCRdb keeps in-frame clones, though not all of them. Among about 160,000 clones, around 84% were seen once, and the ten largest hold roughly 7%. Sequencing was carried out using peripheral blood. These receptors all stem from a man between 50 and 59 years old with active or convalescent COVID-19.

The chain has TRBV2 and TRBJ1-3, with no clear D. Germline V gene lookup returns CDR1 SNHLY and CDR2 FYNNEI. Trimming cost V 3 bases and J 0 bases, with 9 bases left between them. The CDR3 is made up of 15 amino acids. The CDR3 loop reads CASSEGRYSGNTIYF. The CDR3 DNA reads as TGTGCCAGCAGTGAGGGGAGGTACTCTGGAAACACCATATATTTT. Combining the CDR3 with reference TRBV2 and TRBJ1-3 gives the whole variable domain EPEVTQTPSHQVTQMGQEVILRCVPISNHLYFYWYRQILGQKVEFLVSFYNNEISEKSEIFDDQFSVERPDGSNFTLKIRSTKLEDSAMYFCASSEGRYSGNTIYFGEGSWLTVV.

This chain uses TRBV10-3 with TRBJ1-4, with no clear D. The CDR3 sequence is 14 residues long. Trimming stripped 4 bases from V and 3 bases from J, with 9 bases between. Germline V gene lookup returns CDR1 ENHRY and CDR2 SYGVKD. The CDR3 loop is CAISGTDSNEKLFF. CDR3 coding DNA: TGTGCCATCAGTGGGACGGACTCTAATGAAAAACTGTTTTTT.

The chain couples TRBV6-1 to TRBJ1-5; D is unresolved. V lost 2 bases to trimming and J lost 2 bases, with 7 bases between them. The CDR3 extends over 14 amino acids. From germline, CDR1 is MNHNS and CDR2 SASEGT. This CDR3 reads CASSESQRNQPQHF. In nucleotides, the CDR3 is TGTGCCAGCAGTGAATCACAGCGCAATCAGCCCCAGCATTTT.

The chain links TRBV6-4 to TRBJ2-1; D possibly corresponds to TRBD1 (6 bases). Germline values: CDR1 MRHNA, CDR2 SNTAGT. The CDR3 spans 13 residues. V lost 2 bases and J 5 bases, leaving 7 bases between the germline ends. CDR3 sequence reads: CASSDRDNNEQFF. The DNA of the CDR3 is TGTGCCAGCAGTGACCGGGACAACAATGAGCAGTTCTTC.

This clone occurred once. The gene calls are TRBV5-1 and TRBJ2-2; 9 nucleotides match TRBD2. The CDR3 covers 20 residues. Trimming at V came to 1 base and at J to 2 bases, leaving 15 bases not matched to a gene. Germline assignment: CDR1 SGHRS and CDR2 YFSETQ. CDR3 bases: TGCGCCAGCAGCTTGAGGATCGGGGTAGCGGGGGCCTTAAACACCGGGGAGCTGTTTTTT. Translation: CASSLRIGVAGALNTGELFF.

This clone occurred a few times. The rearrangement uses TRBV4-3 and TRBJ1-6; D is perhaps TRBD1 (6 bases). V gave up 0 bases and J gave up 0 bases, with 18 bases separating them. Germline V CDR1 and CDR2: LGHNA, YSLEER. The CDR3 length is 20 residues. CDR3: CASSQDPSRTARSYNSPLHF. The CDR3 DNA follows: TGCGCCAGCAGCCAAGACCCAAGCCGGACAGCCCGCTCCTATAATTCACCCCTCCACTTT.

The J gene is TRBJ2-2, the V gene TRBV9; D remains ambiguous. In germline, CDR1 is SGDLS, CDR2 YYNGEE. CDR3 length: 12 amino acids. V shed 0 bases and J shed 8 bases, with 5 bases lying between them. The CDR3 spells CASSVELGELFF. The CDR3 DNA reads TGTGCCAGCAGCGTAGAACTAGGGGAGCTGTTTTTT.

The chain employs TRBV29-1 and TRBJ2-1; 9 bases are a match to TRBD1. The CDR3 runs to 14 residues. J was trimmed by 5 bases and V by 2 bases; bases with no gene match: 4. The germline CDR1 and CDR2 sequences are SQVTM and ANQGSEA. CDR3 sequence (DNA): TGCAGCGTTGAAAGGGACAGGGTAAACAATGAGCAGTTCTTC. It specifies CSVERDRVNNEQFF.

This clone has only one observation. The V call is TRBV29-1, the J call TRBJ2-7; 9 bases align to TRBD1. Trimming took 1 base from V and 3 from J; bases not matched to a gene: 1. Germline CDR1 reads SQVTM; CDR2 reads ANQGSEA. The CDR3 length is 13 residues. The DNA for the CDR3 is TGCAGCGTTGAAGGGACAGGGGTCTACGAGCAGTACTTC. It translates to CSVEGTGVYEQYF.

V gene TRBV27 combines with J gene TRBJ1-1, with no clear D. Trimming stripped 5 bases from V and 5 bases from J, with 12 bases between. The germline V gene has CDR1 MNHEY and CDR2 SMNVEV (reference sequence). The CDR3 has 13 amino acids. This chain's CDR3 is CASSQERGTEAFF. The CDR3, as DNA: TGTGCCAGCAGTCAGGAACGCGGGACTGAAGCTTTCTTT.

CDR3 sequence (DNA): TGTGCCAGCAGCCCCCTGGGGGGTGGAGATACGCAGTATTTT. Its protein is CASSPLGGGDTQYF. This rearrangement joins TRBV6-4 to TRBJ2-3; TRBD2 might be the D (6 bases). V shed 6 bases and J shed 5 bases, with 15 bases lying between them. Germline lookup yields CDR1 MRHNA and CDR2 SNTAGT. The CDR3 is 14 residues long.

The chain carries TRBV5-1 and TRBJ1-1; 9 bases are a match to TRBD1. Germline trimming cut 4 bases from V and 1 base from J; bases unmatched to any gene: 5. The CDR3 is 15 residues long. The germline V gene has CDR1 SGHRS and CDR2 YFSETQ. Written as DNA, the CDR3 is TGCGCCAGCAGCCCAGGGACAGGGTGGAACACTGAAGCTTTCTTT. Its translation is CASSPGTGWNTEAFF.

This clone was recorded a few times. This rearrangement joins TRBV21-1 to TRBJ2-1; the table names TRBD2, a call not compared with the DNA. TRBV21-1 is assigned pseudogene status. The CDR3 is 16 amino acids. The CDR3 protein is CASSTLAGEPVNEQFF. DNA for the CDR3: TGTGCCAGCAGCACCCTAGCGGGAGAGCCGGTCAATGAGCAGTTCTTC.

The chain combines TRBV11-3 with TRBJ2-7; maybe TRBD1 (6 bases). CDR1 is SGHNT and CDR2 is YENEEA in the germline V gene. V dropped 2 bases and J dropped 1 base, with 18 bases sitting between them. This CDR3 region has 17 residues. DNA for the CDR3: TGTGCCAGCAGCTTATACTACCGGGACACCTATTCCTACGAGCAGTACTTC. It codes for CASSLYYRDTYSYEQYF.

The chain has TRBV11-3 and TRBJ2-7; 7 nucleotides agree with TRBD1. J lost 9 bases, V lost 5 bases, and 7 bases had no gene match. The CDR3 runs to 12 residues. Germline loops: CDR1 SGHNT, CDR2 YENEEA. The CDR3 DNA is TGTGCCAGCAGCCAAGACAGGGCCGCGCAGTACTTC. Translating gives CASSQDRAAQYF.